The source of this T cell receptor (beta chain) is a study of shared clonotypes between healthy human individuals. Sorted-subset replicate PCR reactions contained roughly 200 ng DNA, corresponding to approximately 30,000 T cell genomes. TCRdb's table, derived via immunoSEQ multiplex PCR, lists solely in-frame clones and lacks some. Of about 1 million clones in the sample, under 80% were seen once. V lost 6 bases and J 2 bases, leaving 17 bases between the germline ends. The CDR3 sequence is 15 residues long. CDR1 is KGHSH, CDR2 LQKENI, per germline. Study results and caveats: Despite large depth, rarefaction showed incomplete sorted-subset sequencing.

Concerning this clone itself: What it recognizes is unknown.

The J gene is TRBJ2-7, the V gene TRBV18; D unresolved. This TCR was recovered from a man aged 18 to 29 in good health. Sequencing was performed on memory CD4+ T cells sorted from blood. Regarding subset: CD45RA-negative fraction. The CDR3 DNA follows: TGTGCCAGCTCTCCTTCCTACACGGCGGCCTACGAGCAGTACTTC. This translates into CASSPSYTAAYEQYF.